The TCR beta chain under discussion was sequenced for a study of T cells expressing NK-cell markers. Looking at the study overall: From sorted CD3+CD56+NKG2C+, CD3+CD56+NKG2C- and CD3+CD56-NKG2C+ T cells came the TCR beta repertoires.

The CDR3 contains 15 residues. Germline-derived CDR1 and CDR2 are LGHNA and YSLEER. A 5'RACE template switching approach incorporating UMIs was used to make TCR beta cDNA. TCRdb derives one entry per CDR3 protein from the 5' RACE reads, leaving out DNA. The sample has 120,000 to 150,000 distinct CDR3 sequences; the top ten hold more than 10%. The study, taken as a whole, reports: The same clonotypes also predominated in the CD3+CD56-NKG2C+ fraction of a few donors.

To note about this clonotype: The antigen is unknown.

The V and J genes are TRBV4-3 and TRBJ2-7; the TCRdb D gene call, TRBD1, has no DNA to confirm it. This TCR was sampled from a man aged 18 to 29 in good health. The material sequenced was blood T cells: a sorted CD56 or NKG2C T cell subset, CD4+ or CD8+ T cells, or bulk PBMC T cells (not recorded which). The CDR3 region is CASSQEGQGSYEQYF.